A single TCR beta chain is shown here with its context. Its binding antigen is unknown. One base away there is no much larger clone; base qualities are not given. From V the trimming removes 1 base and from J it removes 0 bases, while the gene matches leave 7 bases of the junction unaccounted for. The CDR3 has 18 amino acids, counting the end cysteine and phenylalanine. The CDR3 DNA has 54 bases and is translated from base 1. Based on the germline V gene, the CDR1 and CDR2 sequences are SGHRS and YFSETQ. The cohort comprised 710 or so healthy bone marrow donors. At the time of sampling, all cohort members were nominally healthy, though unrecorded immune exposures were likely present. The donor was CMV seronegative and was included in the group of several hundred seronegative cohort members. A peripheral blood sample was collected from each donor, and TCR beta sequencing was performed on peripheral blood mononuclear cells. Genomic DNA was extracted from the blood cell samples with the Qiagen DNeasy Blood Extraction Kit.

Library method: the immunoSEQ multiplex PCR assay. For the multiplex PCR, a mixture combining 60 forward primers for TCR Vbeta segments and 13 reverse primers for TCR Jbeta segments was used. The CDR3 region of rearranged TCR beta genes was amplified from genomic DNA with a multiplex PCR assay. On the Illumina HiSeq System, the amplified TCR beta libraries were sequenced as 87-base-pair reads. Under the source paper's analysis protocol: A later analysis tallied roughly 80 million unique TCR beta chains across the 600 to 700 repertoires, and about 10 million of those chains were shared by two or more donors. To remove PCR and sequencing errors, raw reads were error-corrected and collapsed into unique sequences using a nearest-neighbor algorithm that merged closely related sequences. CDR3 sequences were aligned to IMGT reference sequences to assign V, D and J gene segments. For a sequence to be retained, a match of at least six nucleotides was required to both a V gene segment and a J gene segment. Rearrangements were called productive when the CDR3 lacked stop codons and stayed in frame with V and J; all others were non-productive. CDR3 was defined according to IMGT convention as the region running from the second conserved V-encoded cysteine to the conserved J-encoded phenylalanine. In an earlier analysis of 587 of the donors, sequences lacking an unambiguous match to a single V gene segment were excluded. An earlier analysis of fewer than 750 of the donors called V segments functional above 56.7% productive rearrangements and segregating when the between-donor standard deviation exceeded 5%. A statistical classification framework was built for diagnosing cytomegalovirus status from the catalog of TCR beta chain sequences. In a later analysis, TCR nucleotide sequences were compared against IMGT/GENE-DB human TR gene sequences so that V and J genes could be assigned. Using the TCRdist pipeline, a later analysis assigned CDR3 sequences along with most-parsimonious VDJ recombination scenarios. In a later analysis, each TCR beta chain was defined by its CDR3 amino acid sequence together with its V-gene family, and reads without a unique V-gene family were excluded. To address suspected cross-contamination and a sequencing artifact, a later analysis removed 550 to 750 highly shared, low-generation-probability nucleotide sequences. In a later analysis, a clonal expansion index was calculated for each public chain from normalized within-repertoire ranks of inferred template counts. Generation probabilities in a later analysis came from a VDJ recombination model fitted to out-of-frame rearrangements, and those results were checked against IGoR. A later analysis scored TCR-TCR, TCR-HLA and TCR-CMV co-occurrence with hypergeometric tests, applying a repertoire-size bias correction to TCR pairs. To estimate false discovery rates, a later analysis permuted the HLA or CMV assignments 20 times. In a later analysis, co-occurring TCRs were grouped using DBSCAN, with TCRdist sequence similarity added in when clustering inside HLA-allele-positive subsets. Repertoires with fewer than 30,000 or more than 120,000 public chains, plus five repertoires with anomalous nucleotide sharing, were excluded from co-occurrence clustering. TCRdb obtained this table from immuneACCESS and retained in-frame rearrangements with V and J assigned. These tables miss some clones; where compared with another copy, unresolved V genes account for less than half of the shortfall, and the remainder is unexplained. Clone size and the V and J calls come from that table; the DNA yielded D and trimming. This sample gives about 210,000 clones in total; about three quarters of them show up just once. 1.8% of the sample is in the top ten clones.

This specimen belongs to a study of cytomegalovirus exposure and HLA in healthy donors (dated by TCRdb to 2016 to 2017). General notes on the study: An earlier analysis of around 600 of the donors reported roughly 270 Gb of sequence data and more than 90 million unique TCR beta sequences from about 200 million T cells. Approximately 310 gigabases of sequencing data and 70 million to 85 million unique TCR sequences were included in an early release covering roughly 600 HLA-typed donors. The genetic ancestry cluster associated with self-reported Caucasian donors included about four fifths of the 300 to 450 genotyped donors. The aim of the study was to test whether cataloging public T cell receptors could identify signatures of past pathogen exposure. The study used immunosequencing to profile the T cell repertoires of approximately 690 subjects and linked those repertoires to cytomegalovirus serostatus. Besides the first cohort of 666 subjects, a separate validation cohort made up of 90 to 150 different subjects was used. High-throughput TCR immunosequencing, statistical association of individual TCRs with disease status, and machine learning were combined to predict cytomegalovirus infection status. A later analysis re-examined previously published TCR beta repertoires from more than 550 donors and added high-resolution HLA genotyping to investigate patterns of TCR occurrence. The later analysis used no new phenotypic data to find candidate immune exposures, relying instead on TCR beta sequences and their occurrence across donors. An earlier analysis of 587 of the donors used high-throughput TCR beta sequencing to judge whether each TCR beta V gene segment behaved as functional or pseudogenic. Donor age, sex, ethnicity and CMV serostatus were compiled together with the repertoire data. A later genetic analysis took genome-wide SNP genotypes for about 55% of the roughly 670 donors and used that subset as a discovery cohort. Every discovery cohort repertoire had been produced on one sequencing platform. Both class I and class II loci were covered by HLA typing, at four-digit resolution. The number of typed donors differed by locus: roughly 620-630 for A, B, C, DRB1 and DQB1; some 500 for DQA1; approximately 610 for DPA1; and 400 to 480 for DPB1. Roughly five DR-DQ haplotypes were treated as single units for association and clustering because of strong linkage in the cohort. Among under 450 genotyped donors of the cohort, an average of around 240,000 unique TCR beta nucleotide sequences were sequenced per donor, around 20% of them non-productive. General findings and caveats noted by the study authors: Most TCR sequences were seen in very few donors, while some public TCRs were found in many individuals. Correlated functional status among segregating V segments might reflect linkage disequilibrium, but an unknown experimental factor could not be ruled out. The 87-base-pair reads could not distinguish some IMGT-functional V segments, including TRBV6-2 and TRBV6-3, so those segments were excluded. A further reported finding was that TCR beta sequences accurately predicted the HLA-A and HLA-B alleles for most subjects in the first cohort. In vitro tests confirmed that a few of the cytomegalovirus-associated TCR beta chains recognize cytomegalovirus antigens. In a later analysis, 16,951 TCR beta sequences were associated with specific HLA alleles at a false discovery rate of 0.05. Because HLA typing was missing for some donors at each locus, association tests included only the typed subset. In a later genetic analysis, a missense DCLRE1C variant was associated with V-gene and J-gene trimming of TCR beta chains, and the association was replicated in an independent cohort. In a later analysis, TCR association rates were found to vary across HLA loci, with the most associated TCRs seen for DRB1 alleles and the fewest for HLA-C alleles. Broadly in line with IMGT annotations, most TCR beta V segments showed up in productive rearrangements about 90% or about 30% of the time in an earlier analysis of 587 of the donors. When HLA alleles, especially DR and DQ, strongly co-occurred, TCR associations were difficult to assign to individual alleles. Compared with the roughly 710-donor mean, donors in an Asian-associated ancestry cluster had fewer N-insertions in productive TCRs, according to a later genetic analysis. CMV serostatus was the only immune exposure information available for the cohort. According to the authors, the approach could potentially be generalized to other disease states and immunological phenotypes. The sequencing pipeline was judged likely to have produced a cluster of highly shared sequence variants as a technical artifact. In the study, around 160 TCR beta chains were listed as associated with cytomegalovirus. This cohort had only TCR beta chains sequenced, and the lack of alpha or paired-chain data limited which features could be detected. The classifier was reported to diagnose cytomegalovirus status with high specificity and sensitivity in both the original cohort and the validation cohort. In a later analysis, several top co-occurrence clusters were reported to appear linked to parvovirus B19, influenza, CMV and Epstein-Barr virus. A later analysis found that HLA-associated TCR beta chains were more clonally expanded and had lower generation probabilities than equally common non-associated chains. Because counts were too low, about 15 rarely observed V segments, including chromosome 9 orphons, were left out of the earlier analysis of some 600 of the donors. Roughly uniform sequencing depth across donors was assumed in presence/absence analyses, although this assumption may not hold. According to a later analysis, most CMV-associated TCR beta chains appeared to be HLA-restricted, and the HLA associations seemed to be driven largely by CMV exposure.

The source material was PBMCs. The chain employs TRBV5-1 and TRBJ2-3; 11 of the junction bases match TRBD2. The clonotype comes from a male donor in good health and CMV-seronegative. At the DNA level, the sequence is TGCGCCAGCAGCTTGTCTGCTAGCGGGGGGCCTAGCACAGATACGCAGTATTTT. Its coded protein is CASSLSASGGPSTDTQYF.